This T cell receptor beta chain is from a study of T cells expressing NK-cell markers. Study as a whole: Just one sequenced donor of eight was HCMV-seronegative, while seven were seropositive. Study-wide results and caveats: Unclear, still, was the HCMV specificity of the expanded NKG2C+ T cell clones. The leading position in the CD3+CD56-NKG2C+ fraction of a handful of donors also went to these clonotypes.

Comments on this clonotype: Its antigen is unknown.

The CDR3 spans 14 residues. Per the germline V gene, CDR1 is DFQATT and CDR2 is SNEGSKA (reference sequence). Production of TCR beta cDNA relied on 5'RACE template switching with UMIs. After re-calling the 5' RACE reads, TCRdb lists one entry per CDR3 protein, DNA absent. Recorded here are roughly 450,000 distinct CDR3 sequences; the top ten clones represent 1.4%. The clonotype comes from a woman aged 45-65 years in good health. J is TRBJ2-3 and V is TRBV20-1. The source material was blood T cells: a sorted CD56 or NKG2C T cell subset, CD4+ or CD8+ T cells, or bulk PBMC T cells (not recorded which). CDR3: CSATEQIGTDTQYF.